Listed below are T cell receptor beta chains from one sample, sequenced in a study of PD-1 blockade in mismatch repair-deficient tumors. Generated by immunoSEQ multiplex PCR, the TCRdb table keeps only in-frame clones and is missing some. The repertoire holds around 48,000 clones, with roughly 80% as singletons. The input for sequencing was peripheral blood, taken 4 weeks after starting pembrolizumab. Source of these receptors: an adult with mismatch repair-deficient cancer. CDR3s include the opening cysteine and the closing phenylalanine or tryptophan. The order of the fields is J gene, clone size, D gene, V gene, CDR3 protein, CDR3 DNA. D genes are given only for firm matches. Size tells how often a clone was seen (once, few, many) or the class of an expanded clone, and some rows leave it out.

TRBJ2-2	once	TRBD2	TRBV2	CASSEKDGLAVNTGELFF	TGTGCCAGCAGTGAAAAAGATGGACTAGCGGTGAACACCGGGGAGCTGTTTTTT
TRBJ1-5	NA	NA	TRBV2	CASSELIVLDQPQHF	TGTGCCAGCAGTGAGTTAATTGTCCTCGATCAGCCCCAGCATTTT
TRBJ2-3	once	TRBD2	TRBV10-3	CAIRQGLAGTDTQYF	TGTGCCATCAGACAGGGACTAGCGGGAACAGATACGCAGTATTTT
TRBJ2-3	NA	NA	TRBV2	CASNSYSTDTQYF	TGTGCCAGCAACAGCTACAGCACAGATACGCAGTATTTT
TRBJ2-3	NA	TRBD1	TRBV6-4	CASSKGTASSTDTQYF	TGTGCCAGCAGTAAAGGGACAGCTTCTAGCACAGATACGCAGTATTTT
TRBJ2-1	NA	NA	TRBV13	CASSLDRLDNEQFF	TGTGCCAGCAGCTTGGATCGGTTGGACAATGAGCAGTTCTTC
TRBJ1-2	NA	NA	TRBV30	CAWSAQGNYGYTF	TGTGCCTGGAGTGCCCAGGGAAACTATGGCTACACCTTC
TRBJ1-5	few	NA	TRBV2	CASSQGWVGQPQHF	TGTGCCAGCAGCCAAGGGTGGGTAGGTCAGCCCCAGCATTTT
TRBJ2-7	few	NA	TRBV5-1	CASSLVLGGGTTYEQYF	TGCGCCAGCAGCTTGGTCTTGGGGGGCGGGACCACCTACGAGCAGTACTTC
TRBJ2-3	NA	TRBD2	TRBV5-8	CASSDEGAGYTDTQYF	TGTGCCAGCAGCGACGAGGGAGCGGGATACACAGATACGCAGTATTTT
TRBJ1-2	once	TRBD1	TRBV29-1	CSVEQGSPYGYTF	TGCAGCGTAGAACAGGGGAGTCCCTATGGCTACACCTTC
TRBJ2-1	NA	NA	TRBV9	CASSVSDDYNEQFF	TGTGCCAGCAGCGTCTCGGACGACTACAATGAGCAGTTCTTC
TRBJ1-2	NA	TRBD1	TRBV29-1	CSVEGTTGGRGYGYTF	TGCAGCGTTGAGGGTACAACAGGGGGCAGAGGCTATGGCTACACCTTC
TRBJ1-4	NA	TRBD1	TRBV7-9	CASSLGDRDSEKLFF	TGTGCCAGCAGCTTAGGGGACAGGGATAGTGAAAAACTGTTTTTT
TRBJ2-1	few	NA	TRBV7-9	CASSLNGQATEQFF	TGTGCCAGCAGCTTAAACGGACAAGCGACTGAGCAGTTCTTC
TRBJ2-7	NA	TRBD2	TRBV6-5	CASSEGTSRYEQYF	TGTGCCAGCAGTGAGGGGACTAGCCGCTACGAGCAGTACTTC
TRBJ1-4	NA	NA	TRBV18	CASSPERGGKLFF	TGTGCCAGCTCACCAGAGAGGGGCGGAAAACTGTTTTTT
TRBJ2-1	NA	TRBD1	TRBV5-1	CASFAGTGYNEQFF	TGCGCCAGCTTTGCCGGGACAGGGTACAATGAGCAGTTCTTC
TRBJ2-7	medium-sized	NA	TRBV7-9	CASSLSSSAGPAKYEQYF	TGTGCCAGCAGCTTATCATCTAGTGCAGGCCCCGCAAAATACGAGCAGTACTTC
TRBJ2-7	NA	TRBD1	TRBV5-8	CASSLGGQATYEQYF	TGTGCCAGCAGCTTGGGGGGACAGGCAACCTACGAGCAGTACTTC
TRBJ2-3	NA	TRBD2	TRBV25-1	CASSEYEGLAPSTDTQYF	TGTGCCAGCAGTGAATATGAGGGACTAGCGCCTAGCACAGATACGCAGTATTTT
TRBJ2-1	NA	TRBD2	TRBV14	CASSPRGGTYNEQFF	TGTGCCAGCAGCCCGCGGGGGGGGACCTACAATGAGCAGTTCTTC
TRBJ1-1	NA	TRBD1	TRBV19	CASRTGPEAFF	TGTGCCAGTAGGACAGGGCCTGAAGCTTTCTTT
TRBJ2-4	NA	TRBD2	TRBV4-2	CASSHGGSGTENIQYF	TGTGCCAGCAGCCACGGGGGTAGCGGGACCGAAAACATTCAGTACTTC
TRBJ2-7	NA	NA	TRBV11-3	CASSLENSKQYF	TGTGCCAGCAGCTTAGAGAACTCCAAGCAGTACTTC
TRBJ1-2	NA	NA	TRBV5-6	CASSLARGDGYTF	TGTGCCAGCAGCTTGGCCCGTGGGGATGGCTACACCTTC
TRBJ2-5	few	TRBD2	TRBV7-8	CASSPLSGRGQETQYF	TGTGCCAGCAGCCCCCTTAGCGGGAGAGGCCAAGAGACCCAGTACTTC
TRBJ2-7	NA	NA	TRBV11-3	CASSPGWVDYEQYF	TGTGCCAGCAGCCCCGGGTGGGTGGACTACGAGCAGTACTTC
TRBJ2-1	NA	NA	TRBV9	CASSGSGYRVSEEQFF	TGTGCCAGCAGCGGATCAGGGTATAGGGTCTCGGAAGAGCAGTTCTTC
TRBJ2-1	NA	NA	TRBV5-1	CASSEEVTAYNEQFF	TGCGCCAGCAGCGAGGAGGTGACCGCTTACAATGAGCAGTTCTTC
TRBJ2-7	NA	NA	TRBV7-8	CASSLGTASYEQYF	TGTGCCAGCAGCTTAGGGACAGCATCCTACGAGCAGTACTTC
TRBJ1-2	NA	TRBD1	TRBV18	CASSEGTAVYGYTF	TGTGCCAGCTCCGAAGGGACAGCGGTCTATGGCTACACCTTC
TRBJ1-1	NA	TRBD1	TRBV19	CASSAGTENTEAFF	TGTGCCAGTAGTGCCGGGACAGAGAACACTGAAGCTTTCTTT
TRBJ2-1	NA	NA	TRBV30	CAGTFSYNEQFF	TGTGCCGGGACTTTCTCCTACAATGAGCAGTTCTTC
TRBJ2-5	NA	NA	TRBV6-1	CASSGRGSGQETQYF	TGTGCCAGCAGTGGCCGGGGGAGCGGGCAAGAGACCCAGTACTTC
TRBJ1-2	NA	TRBD1	TRBV7-9	CASITGDGGYTF	TGTGCCAGCATCACAGGGGATGGGGGCTACACCTTC
TRBJ2-1	NA	NA	TRBV7-2	CASSLISAVQFF	TGTGCCAGCAGCTTGATTTCCGCCGTGCAGTTCTTC
TRBJ2-3	NA	TRBD1	TRBV7-2	CASRDRDRVADTQYF	TGTGCCAGCAGGGACCGGGACAGGGTAGCAGATACGCAGTATTTT
TRBJ1-2	NA	NA	TRBV28	CASQGSGYGYTF	TGTGCCTCTCAGGGTTCAGGGTATGGCTACACCTTC